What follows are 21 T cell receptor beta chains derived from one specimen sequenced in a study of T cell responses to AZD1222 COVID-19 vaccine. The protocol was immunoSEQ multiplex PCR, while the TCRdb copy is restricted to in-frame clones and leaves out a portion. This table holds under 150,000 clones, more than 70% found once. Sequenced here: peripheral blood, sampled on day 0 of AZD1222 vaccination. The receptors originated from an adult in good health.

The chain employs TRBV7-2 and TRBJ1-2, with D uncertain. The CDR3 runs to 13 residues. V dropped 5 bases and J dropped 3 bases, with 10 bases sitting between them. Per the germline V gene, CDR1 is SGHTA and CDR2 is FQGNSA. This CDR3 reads CASSPQADYGYTF. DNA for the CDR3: TGTGCCAGCAGCCCGCAGGCCGACTATGGCTACACCTTC. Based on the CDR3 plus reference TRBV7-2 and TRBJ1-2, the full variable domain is GAGVSQSPSNKVTEKGKDVELRCDPISGHTALYWYRQSLGQGLEFLIYFQGNSAPDKSGLPSDRFSAERTGGSVSTLTIQRTQQEDSAVYLCASSPQADYGYTFGSGTRLTVV.

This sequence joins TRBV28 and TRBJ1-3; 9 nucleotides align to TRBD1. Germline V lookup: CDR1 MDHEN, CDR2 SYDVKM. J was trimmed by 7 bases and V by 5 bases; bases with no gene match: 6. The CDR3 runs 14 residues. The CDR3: CASSAGTGRNTIYF. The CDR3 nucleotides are TGTGCCAGCAGTGCCGGGACAGGGAGGAACACCATATATTTT.

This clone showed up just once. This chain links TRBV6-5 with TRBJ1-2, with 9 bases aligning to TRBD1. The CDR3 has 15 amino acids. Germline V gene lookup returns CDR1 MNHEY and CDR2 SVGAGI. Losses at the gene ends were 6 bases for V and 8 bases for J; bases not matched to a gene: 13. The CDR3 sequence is CASSANPGTGIGYTF. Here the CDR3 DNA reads TGTGCCAGCAGCGCGAACCCCGGGACAGGGATAGGCTACACCTTC.

The CDR3 nucleotides read TGTGCCAGCAGCTTAGGAAGCAGGGAGACCCAGTACTTC. Its protein is CASSLGSRETQYF. The chain links TRBV7-2 to TRBJ2-5; D not certain. The CDR3 covers 13 residues. V lost 1 base to trimming and J lost 5 bases, with 8 bases between them. CDR1 is SGHTA and CDR2 is FQGNSA in the germline V gene.

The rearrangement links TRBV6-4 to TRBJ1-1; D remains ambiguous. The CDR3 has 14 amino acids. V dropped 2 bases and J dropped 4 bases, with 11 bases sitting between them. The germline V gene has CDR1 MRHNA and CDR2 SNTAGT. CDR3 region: CASSDTSGSTEAFF. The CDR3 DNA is TGTGCCAGCAGTGACACTTCGGGGAGCACTGAAGCTTTCTTT.

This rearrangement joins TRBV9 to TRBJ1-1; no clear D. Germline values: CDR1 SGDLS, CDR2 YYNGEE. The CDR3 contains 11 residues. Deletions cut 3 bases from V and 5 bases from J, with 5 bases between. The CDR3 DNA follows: TGTGCCAGCAGCGGGGGAACTGAAGCTTTCTTT. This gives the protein CASSGGTEAFF.

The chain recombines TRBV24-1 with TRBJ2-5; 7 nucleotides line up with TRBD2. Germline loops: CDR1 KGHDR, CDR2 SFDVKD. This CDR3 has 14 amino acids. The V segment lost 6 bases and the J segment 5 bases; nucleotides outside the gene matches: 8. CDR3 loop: CATSLGGGMETQYF. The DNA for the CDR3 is TGTGCCACCAGTTTGGGGGGGGGTATGGAGACCCAGTACTTC.

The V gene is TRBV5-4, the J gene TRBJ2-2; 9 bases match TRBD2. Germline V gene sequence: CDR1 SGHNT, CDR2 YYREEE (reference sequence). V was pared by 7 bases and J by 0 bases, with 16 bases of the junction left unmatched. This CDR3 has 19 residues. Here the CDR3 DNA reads TGTGCCAGCGGGGGACGACTAGCGGATTCACTCGCGAACACCGGGGAGCTGTTTTTT. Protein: CASGGRLADSLANTGELFF.

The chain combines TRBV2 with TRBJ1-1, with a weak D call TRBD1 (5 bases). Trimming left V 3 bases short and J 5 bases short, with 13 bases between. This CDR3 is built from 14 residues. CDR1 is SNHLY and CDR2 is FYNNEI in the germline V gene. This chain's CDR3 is CASSDGQGLTEAFF. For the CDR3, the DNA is TGTGCCAGCAGTGATGGGCAGGGCTTGACTGAAGCTTTCTTT.

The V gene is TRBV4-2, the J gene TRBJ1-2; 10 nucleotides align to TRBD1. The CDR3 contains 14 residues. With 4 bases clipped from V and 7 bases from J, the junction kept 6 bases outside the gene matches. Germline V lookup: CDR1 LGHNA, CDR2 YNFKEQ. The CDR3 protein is CASSPGDRGSGYTF. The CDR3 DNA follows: TGTGCCAGCAGCCCCGGGGACAGGGGTTCTGGCTACACCTTC.

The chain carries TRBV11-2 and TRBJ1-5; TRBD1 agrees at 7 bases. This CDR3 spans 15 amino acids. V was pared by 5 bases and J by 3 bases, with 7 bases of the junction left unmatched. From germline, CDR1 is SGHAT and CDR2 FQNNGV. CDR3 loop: CASSRGGTDNQPQHF. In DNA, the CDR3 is TGTGCCAGCAGCCGAGGAGGGACAGACAATCAGCCCCAGCATTTT. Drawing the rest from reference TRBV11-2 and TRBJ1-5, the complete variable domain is EAGVAQSPRYKIIEKRQSVAFWCNPISGHATLYWYQQILGQGPKLLIQFQNNGVVDDSQLPKDRFSAERLKGVDSTLKIQPAKLEDSAVYLCASSRGGTDNQPQHFGDGTRLSIL.

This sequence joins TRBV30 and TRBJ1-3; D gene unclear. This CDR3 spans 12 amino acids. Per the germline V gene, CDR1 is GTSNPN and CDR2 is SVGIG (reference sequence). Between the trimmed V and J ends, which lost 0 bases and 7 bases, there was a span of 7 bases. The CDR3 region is CAWSVGVNTIYF. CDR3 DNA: TGTGCCTGGAGTGTGGGTGTCAACACCATATATTTT.

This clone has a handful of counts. As DNA, the CDR3 is TGCGCCAGCAGCTTGGGCGTTAGAGAGACCCAGTACTTC. This sequence encodes CASSLGVRETQYF. This chain uses TRBV5-1 with TRBJ2-5; D remains unclear. V lost 0 bases to trimming and J lost 4 bases, with 7 bases between them. Germline V gene data show CDR1 as SGHRS and CDR2 as YFSETQ. This CDR3 region has 13 residues.

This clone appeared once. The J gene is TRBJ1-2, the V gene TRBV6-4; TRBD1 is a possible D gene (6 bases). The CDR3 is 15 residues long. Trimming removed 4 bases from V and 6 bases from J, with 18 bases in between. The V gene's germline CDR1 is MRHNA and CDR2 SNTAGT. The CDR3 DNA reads TGTGCCAGCAGTGCCGAACAGGGTAGGGTGAATGGCTACACCTTC. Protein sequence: CASSAEQGRVNGYTF.

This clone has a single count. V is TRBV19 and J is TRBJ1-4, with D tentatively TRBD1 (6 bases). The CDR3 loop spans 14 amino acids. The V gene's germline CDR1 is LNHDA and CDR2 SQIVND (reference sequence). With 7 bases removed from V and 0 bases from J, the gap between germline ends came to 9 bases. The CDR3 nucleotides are TGTGCCAGTAAAGGGGGGGCAACTAATGAAAAACTGTTTTTT. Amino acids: CASKGGATNEKLFF.

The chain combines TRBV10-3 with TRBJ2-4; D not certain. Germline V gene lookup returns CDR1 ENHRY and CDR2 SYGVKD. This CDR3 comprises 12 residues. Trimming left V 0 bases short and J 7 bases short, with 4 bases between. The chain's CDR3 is CAISESENIQYF. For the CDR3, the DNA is TGTGCCATCAGTGAGTCGGAGAACATTCAGTACTTC.

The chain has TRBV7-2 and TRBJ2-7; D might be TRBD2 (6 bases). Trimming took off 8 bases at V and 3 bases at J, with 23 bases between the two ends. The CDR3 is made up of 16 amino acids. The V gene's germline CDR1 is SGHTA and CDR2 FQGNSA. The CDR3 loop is CASGTSPTPFLYEQYF. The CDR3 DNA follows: TGTGCCAGCGGTACTAGCCCCACGCCCTTCCTCTACGAGCAGTACTTC.

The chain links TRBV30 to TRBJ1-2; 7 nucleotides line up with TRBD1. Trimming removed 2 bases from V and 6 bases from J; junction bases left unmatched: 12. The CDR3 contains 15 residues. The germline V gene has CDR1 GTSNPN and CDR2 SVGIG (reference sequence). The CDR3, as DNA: TGTGCCTGGAGTCCCGGGACAGCCGTTTTGAATGGCTACACCTTC. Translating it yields CAWSPGTAVLNGYTF.

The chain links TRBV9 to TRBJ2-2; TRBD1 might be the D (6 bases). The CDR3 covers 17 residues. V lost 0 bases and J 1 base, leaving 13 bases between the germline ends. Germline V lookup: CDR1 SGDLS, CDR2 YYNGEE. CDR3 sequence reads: CASSVDSATGNTGELFF. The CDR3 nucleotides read TGTGCCAGCAGCGTAGATTCGGCGACAGGGAACACCGGGGAGCTGTTTTTT.

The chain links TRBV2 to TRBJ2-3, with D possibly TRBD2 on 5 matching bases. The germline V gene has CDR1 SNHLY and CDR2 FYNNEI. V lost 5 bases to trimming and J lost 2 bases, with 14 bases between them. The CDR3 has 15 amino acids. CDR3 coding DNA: TGTGCCAGCAGTCCTGAGCGGACCCCCACAGATACGCAGTATTTT. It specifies CASSPERTPTDTQYF. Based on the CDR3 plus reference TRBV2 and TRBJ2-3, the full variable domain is EPEVTQTPSHQVTQMGQEVILRCVPISNHLYFYWYRQILGQKVEFLVSFYNNEISEKSEIFDDQFSVERPDGSNFTLKIRSTKLEDSAMYFCASSPERTPTDTQYFGPGTRLTVL.

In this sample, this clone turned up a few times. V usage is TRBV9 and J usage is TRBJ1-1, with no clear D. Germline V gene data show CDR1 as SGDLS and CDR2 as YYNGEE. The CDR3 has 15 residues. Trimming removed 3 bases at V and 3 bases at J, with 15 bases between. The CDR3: CASSEGTLKDTEAFF. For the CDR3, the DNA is TGTGCCAGCAGCGAGGGAACCCTTAAGGACACTGAAGCTTTCTTT. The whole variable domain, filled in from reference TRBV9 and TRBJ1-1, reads DSGVTQTPKHLITATGQRVTLRCSPRSGDLSVYWYQQSLDQGLQFLIQYYNGEERAKGNILERFSAQQFPDLHSELNLSSLELGDSALYFCASSEGTLKDTEAFFGQGTRLTVV.